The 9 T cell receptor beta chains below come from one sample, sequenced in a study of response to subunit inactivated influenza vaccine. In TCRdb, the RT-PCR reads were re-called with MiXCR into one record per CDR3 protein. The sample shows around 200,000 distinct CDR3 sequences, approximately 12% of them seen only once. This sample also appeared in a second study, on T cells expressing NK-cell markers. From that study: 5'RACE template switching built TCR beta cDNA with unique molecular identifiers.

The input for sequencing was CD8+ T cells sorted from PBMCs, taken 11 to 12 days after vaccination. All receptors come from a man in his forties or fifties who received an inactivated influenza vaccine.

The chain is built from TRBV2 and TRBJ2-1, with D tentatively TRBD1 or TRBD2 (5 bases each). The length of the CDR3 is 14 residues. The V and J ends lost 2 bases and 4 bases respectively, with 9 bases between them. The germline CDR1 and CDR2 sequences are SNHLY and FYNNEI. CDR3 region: CASSERWGYNEQFF. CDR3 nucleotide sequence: TGTGCCAGCAGTGAAAGGTGGGGGTACAATGAGCAGTTCTTC.

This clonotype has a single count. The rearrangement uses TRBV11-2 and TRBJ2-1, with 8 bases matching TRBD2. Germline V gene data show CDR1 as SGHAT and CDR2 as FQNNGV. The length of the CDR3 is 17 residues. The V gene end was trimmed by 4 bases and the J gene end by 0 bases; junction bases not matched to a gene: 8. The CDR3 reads CASSYPGLDGSYNEQFF. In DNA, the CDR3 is TGTGCCAGCAGCTATCCGGGACTAGATGGCTCCTACAATGAGCAGTTCTTC.

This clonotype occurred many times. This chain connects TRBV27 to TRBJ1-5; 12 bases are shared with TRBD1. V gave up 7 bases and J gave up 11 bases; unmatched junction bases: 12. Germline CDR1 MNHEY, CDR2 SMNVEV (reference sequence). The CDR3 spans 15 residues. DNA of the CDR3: TGTGCCAGCAAGGAAACCGGGACAGGGGGCTTGGCCCAGCATTTT. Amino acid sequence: CASKETGTGGLAQHF.

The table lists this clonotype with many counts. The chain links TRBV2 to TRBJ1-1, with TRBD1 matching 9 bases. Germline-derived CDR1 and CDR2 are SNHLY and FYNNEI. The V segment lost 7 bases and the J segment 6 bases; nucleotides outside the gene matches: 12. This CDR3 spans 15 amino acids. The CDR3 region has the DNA TGTGCCAGCAAAGAAAGGACAGGGGTTAGTTCTGAAGCTTTCTTT. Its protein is CASKERTGVSSEAFF.

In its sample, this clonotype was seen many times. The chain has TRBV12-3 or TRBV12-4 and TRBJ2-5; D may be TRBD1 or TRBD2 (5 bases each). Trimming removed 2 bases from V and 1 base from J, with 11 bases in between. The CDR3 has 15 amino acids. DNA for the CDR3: TGTGCCAGCAGTTTATGGATGGGGACCCAAGAGACCCAGTACTTC. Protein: CASSLWMGTQETQYF.

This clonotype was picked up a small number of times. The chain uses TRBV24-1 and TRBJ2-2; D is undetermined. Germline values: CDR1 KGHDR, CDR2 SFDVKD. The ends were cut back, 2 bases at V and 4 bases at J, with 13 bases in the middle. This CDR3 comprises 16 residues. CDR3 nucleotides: TGTGCCACCAGTGATTCACTTTTTACCCCCACCGGGGAGCTGTTTTTT. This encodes CATSDSLFTPTGELFF.

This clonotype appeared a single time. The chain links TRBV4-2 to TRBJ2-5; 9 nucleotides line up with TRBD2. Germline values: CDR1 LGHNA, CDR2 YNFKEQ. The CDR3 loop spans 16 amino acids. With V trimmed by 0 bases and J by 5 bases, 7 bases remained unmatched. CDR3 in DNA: TGTGCCAGCAGCCAAGATTACCGGACTAGCGAGGAGACCCAGTACTTC. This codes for CASSQDYRTSEETQYF.

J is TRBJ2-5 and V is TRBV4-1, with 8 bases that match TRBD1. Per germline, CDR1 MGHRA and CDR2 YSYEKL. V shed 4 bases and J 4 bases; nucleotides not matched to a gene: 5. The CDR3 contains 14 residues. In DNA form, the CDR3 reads TGCGCCAGCAGCCGGAGGACAGGGCCAGAGACCCAGTACTTC. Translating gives CASSRRTGPETQYF.

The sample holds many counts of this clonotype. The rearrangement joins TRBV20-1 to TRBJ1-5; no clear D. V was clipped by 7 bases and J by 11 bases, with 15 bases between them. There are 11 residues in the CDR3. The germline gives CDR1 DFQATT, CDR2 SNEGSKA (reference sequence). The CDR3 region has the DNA TGCAGTGACCCGGGCCCCCCAGCCCAGCATTTT. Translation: CSDPGPPAQHF.